This T cell receptor beta chain appears in the sequencing data of a study of CD8 T cells in ankylosing spondylitis. Broader study findings: Ankylosing spondylitis blood appeared to be characterized by a TCR beta motif of eight or nine highly homologous variants. Reportedly, matched ankylosing spondylitis synovial fluid was significantly enriched for disease-linked clones. A CD8+ phenotype characterized the disease-linked clones, which were relatively rare in peripheral blood.

The CDR3 spans 11 residues. Germline CDR1 is SGHRS and CDR2 is YFSETQ. Trimming took off 5 bases at V and 4 bases at J, with 4 bases between the two ends. Worth noting for this clonotype: Its antigen is not identified.

Libraries of TCR beta came from quantitative 5'-RACE with molecular barcodes. TCRdb independently ran MiXCR on the 5' RACE reads; one entry per CDR3 protein. The repertoire holds under 150,000 distinct CDR3 sequences, roughly 15% seen once, with 30% to 35% in the top ten. This TCR was recovered from a male donor with ankylosing spondylitis. The chain employs TRBV5-1 and TRBJ2-1; D gene ambiguous. Sample: blood, either unsorted or a sorted T cell fraction (not recorded which). The CDR3 is CASREYNEQFF. DNA of the CDR3: TGCGCCAGCAGGGAATACAATGAGCAGTTCTTC.